The rows below give T cell receptor beta chains drawn from one sample of a study of CD8 T cells in ankylosing spondylitis. TCRdb used MiXCR to reprocess the 5' RACE reads, holding one entry per CDR3 protein. The sample holds about 140,000 distinct CDR3 sequences, 7% to 9% seen once. Sequencing was done on a sample of synovial fluid, either unsorted or a sorted T cell fraction (not recorded which). These TCRs come from a male donor with ankylosing spondylitis. CDR3s include the opening cysteine and the closing phenylalanine or tryptophan. The D gene is left open where the match is weak. The size field is filled for only some rows; it gives once, few, many or a size class.

clone_size	v_call	d_call	j_call	cdr3_nt	cdr3_aa
.	TRBV6-5	.	TRBJ1-1	TGTGCCAGCAGTTACGGCCTAGGTGGGAACACTGAAGCTTTCTTT	CASSYGLGGNTEAFF
many	TRBV5-1	.	TRBJ1-2	TGCGCCAGCAGGTTGGAAGAGACCGCCAGTGGCTACACCTTC	CASRLEETASGYTF
.	TRBV30	.	TRBJ1-1	TGTGCCACGAAACTCGAGAACACTGAAGCTTTCTTT	CATKLENTEAFF
many	TRBV7-3	.	TRBJ2-2	TGTGCCAGCAGCTTATTAGGGGCAGGGAACACCGGGGAGCTGTTTTTT	CASSLLGAGNTGELFF
few	TRBV5-1	.	TRBJ1-1	TGCGCCAGCAGCTTGGAGGGTTTGGGGTCGGGCACTGAAGCTTTCTTT	CASSLEGLGSGTEAFF
.	TRBV2	TRBD2	TRBJ2-1	TGTGCCAGCACCAGAGTCCCGGGGACTAGCGGAGACAATGAGCAGTTCTTC	CASTRVPGTSGDNEQFF
many	TRBV7-2	.	TRBJ2-7	TGTGCCAGCAGCTTGTCCGGGACCTACGAGCAGTACTTC	CASSLSGTYEQYF
many	TRBV29-1	.	TRBJ1-1	TGCAGCGCCGAAAGGTCTAAGAACACTGAAGCTTTCTTT	CSAERSKNTEAFF
many	TRBV28	TRBD1	TRBJ1-5	TGTGCCAGCAGTTTATTGGCGGGACAGAGCAATCAGCCCCAGCATTTT	CASSLLAGQSNQPQHF
few	TRBV20-1	TRBD2	TRBJ2-5	TGCAGTTTCCGCCCCACTAGCGGGGGGACCCAGTACTTC	CSFRPTSGGTQYF
few	TRBV7-6	.	TRBJ2-5	TGTGCCAGCAGCTTACCCCCACGGGGGCAAGAGACCCAGTACTTC	CASSLPPRGQETQYF
few	TRBV4-1	.	TRBJ1-4	TGCGCCAGCAGCCGAACAGGGTCAACTAATGAAAAACTGTTTTTT	CASSRTGSTNEKLFF
many	TRBV15	.	TRBJ2-3	TGTGCCACCAGCGGCCTATCCAGGGGTGGCACAGATACGCAGTATTTT	CATSGLSRGGTDTQYF
many	TRBV6-5	.	TRBJ2-7	TGTGCCAGCAGTTACCCCTCGGAGGCCTCCTACGAGCAGTACTTC	CASSYPSEASYEQYF
many	TRBV28	.	TRBJ1-5	TGTGCCAGCAGTTTAAGACGGGCCCGCTCATTATCAGAGCCCCAGCATTTT	CASSLRRARSLSEPQHF